This T cell receptor beta chain was captured by sequencing in a study of T cell changes during pregnancy in multiple sclerosis. V shed 6 bases and J shed 1 base, with 13 bases lying between them. The CDR3 length is 15 residues. Germline lookup yields CDR1 LGHNT and CDR2 FRNRAP. Clones were read by immunoSEQ multiplex PCR, and TCRdb kept only the in-frame ones, dropping some. The table lists 100,000 or so clones, approximately 95% of them singletons. This clonotype was obtained from a female donor with multiple sclerosis, enrolled in a pregnancy study. This chain uses TRBV12-5 with TRBJ2-1; tentative D call: TRBD1 (6 bases). Here the sequenced sample was peripheral blood, taken after pregnancy. The CDR3 reads CASGRGHQSYNEQFF. DNA of the CDR3: TGTGCTAGTGGCCGGGGACACCAGTCCTACAATGAGCAGTTCTTC.